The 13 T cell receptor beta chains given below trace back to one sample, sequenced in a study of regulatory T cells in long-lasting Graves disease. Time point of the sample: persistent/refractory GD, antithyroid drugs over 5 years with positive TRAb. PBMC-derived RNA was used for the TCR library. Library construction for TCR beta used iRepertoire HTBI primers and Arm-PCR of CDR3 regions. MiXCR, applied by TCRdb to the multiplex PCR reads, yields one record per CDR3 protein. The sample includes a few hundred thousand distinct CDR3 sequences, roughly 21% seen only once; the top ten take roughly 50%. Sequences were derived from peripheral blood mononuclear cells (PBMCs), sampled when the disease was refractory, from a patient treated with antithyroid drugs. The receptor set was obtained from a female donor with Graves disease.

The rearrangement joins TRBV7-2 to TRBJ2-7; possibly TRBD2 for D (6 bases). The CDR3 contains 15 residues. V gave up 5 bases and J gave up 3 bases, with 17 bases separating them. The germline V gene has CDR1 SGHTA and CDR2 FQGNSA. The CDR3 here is CASSLAEGTLYEQYF. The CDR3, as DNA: TGTGCCAGCAGCCTGGCGGAGGGAACACTCTACGAGCAGTACTTC. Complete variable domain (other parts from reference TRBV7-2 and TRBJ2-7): GAGVSQSPSNKVTEKGKDVELRCDPISGHTALYWYRQSLGQGLEFLIYFQGNSAPDKSGLPSDRFSAERTGGSVSTLTIQRTQQEDSAVYLCASSLAEGTLYEQYFGPGTRLTVT.

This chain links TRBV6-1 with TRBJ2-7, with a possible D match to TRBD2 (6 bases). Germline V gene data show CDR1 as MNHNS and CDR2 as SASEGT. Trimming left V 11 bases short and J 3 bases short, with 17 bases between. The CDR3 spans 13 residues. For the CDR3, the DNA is TGTGCCTTTTCGATGGACTACAGCTACGAGCAGTACTTC. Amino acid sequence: CAFSMDYSYEQYF.

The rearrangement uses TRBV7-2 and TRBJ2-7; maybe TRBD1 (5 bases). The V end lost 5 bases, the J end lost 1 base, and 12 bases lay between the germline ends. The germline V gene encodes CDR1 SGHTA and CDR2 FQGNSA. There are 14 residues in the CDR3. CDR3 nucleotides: TGTGCCAGCAGCCCTATAGGGGATTCCTACGAGCAGTACTTC. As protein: CASSPIGDSYEQYF.

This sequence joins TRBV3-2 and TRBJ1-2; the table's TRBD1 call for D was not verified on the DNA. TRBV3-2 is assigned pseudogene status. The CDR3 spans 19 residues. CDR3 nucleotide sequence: TGTGCCAACAGCCAAGAGAAGGGTCGTGGGCAGGGTGGTAACTATGGCTACACCTTC. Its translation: CANSQEKGRGQGGNYGYTF.

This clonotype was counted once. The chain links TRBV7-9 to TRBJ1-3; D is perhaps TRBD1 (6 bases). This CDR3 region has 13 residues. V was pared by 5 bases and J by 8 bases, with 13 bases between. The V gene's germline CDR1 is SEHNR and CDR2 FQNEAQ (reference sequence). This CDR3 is CASSGLDRHTIYF. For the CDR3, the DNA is TGTGCCAGCAGCGGACTGGACAGACACACCATATATTTT.

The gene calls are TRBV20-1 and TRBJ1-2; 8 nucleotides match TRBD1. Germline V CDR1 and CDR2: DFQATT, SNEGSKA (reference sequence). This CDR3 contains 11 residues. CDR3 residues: CRAGTGYGYTF. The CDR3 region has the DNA TGCAGGGCCGGGACAGGCTATGGCTACACCTTC.

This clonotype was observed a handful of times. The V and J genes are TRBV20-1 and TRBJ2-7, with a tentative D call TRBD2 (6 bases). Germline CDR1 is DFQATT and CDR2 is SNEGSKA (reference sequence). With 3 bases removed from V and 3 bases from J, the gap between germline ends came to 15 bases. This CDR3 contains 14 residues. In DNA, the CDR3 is TGCAGTGCTAGTTCGCCCGGGGGAGGCTACGAGCAGTACTTC. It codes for CSASSPGGGYEQYF.

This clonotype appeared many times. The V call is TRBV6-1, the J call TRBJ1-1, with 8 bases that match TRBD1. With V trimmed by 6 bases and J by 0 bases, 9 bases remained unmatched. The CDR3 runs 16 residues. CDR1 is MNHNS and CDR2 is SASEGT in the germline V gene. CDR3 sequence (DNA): TGTGCCAGCAGAAACAGGGGGGTAATAATGAACACTGAAGCTTTCTTT. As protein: CASRNRGVIMNTEAFF.

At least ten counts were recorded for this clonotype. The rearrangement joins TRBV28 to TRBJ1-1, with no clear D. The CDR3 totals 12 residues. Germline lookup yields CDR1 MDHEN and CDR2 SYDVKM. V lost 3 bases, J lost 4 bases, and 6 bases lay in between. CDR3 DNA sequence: TGTGCCAGCAGTTTGTTTGGCACTGAAGCTTTCTTT. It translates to CASSLFGTEAFF.

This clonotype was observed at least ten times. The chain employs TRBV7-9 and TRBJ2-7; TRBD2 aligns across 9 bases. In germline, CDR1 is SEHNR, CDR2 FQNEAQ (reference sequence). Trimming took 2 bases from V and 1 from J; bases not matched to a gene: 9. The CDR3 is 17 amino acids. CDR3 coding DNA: TGTGCCAGCAGCTTAATCCCACTAGCGGGCCGGTCCTACGAGCAGTACTTC. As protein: CASSLIPLAGRSYEQYF.

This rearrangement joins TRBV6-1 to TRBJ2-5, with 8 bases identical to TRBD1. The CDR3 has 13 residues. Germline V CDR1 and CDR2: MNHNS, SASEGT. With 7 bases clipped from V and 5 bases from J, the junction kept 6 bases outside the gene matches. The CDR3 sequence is CASKGQGSETQYF. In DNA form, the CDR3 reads TGTGCCAGCAAAGGACAGGGTTCGGAGACCCAGTACTTC.

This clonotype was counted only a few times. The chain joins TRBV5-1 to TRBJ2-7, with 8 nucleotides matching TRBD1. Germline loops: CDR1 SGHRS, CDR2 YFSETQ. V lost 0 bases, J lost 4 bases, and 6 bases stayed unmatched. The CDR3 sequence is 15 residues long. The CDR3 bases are TGCGCCAGCAGCTTGGTGGTGGGACAGGTTTACGAGCAGTACTTC. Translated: CASSLVVGQVYEQYF.

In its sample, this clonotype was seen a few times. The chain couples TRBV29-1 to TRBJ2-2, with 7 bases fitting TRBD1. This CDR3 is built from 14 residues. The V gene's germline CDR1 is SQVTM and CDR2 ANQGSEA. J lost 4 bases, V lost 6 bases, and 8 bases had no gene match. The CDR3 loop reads CSVQGTESTGELFF. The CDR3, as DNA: TGCAGCGTCCAAGGGACAGAGTCCACCGGGGAGCTGTTTTTT.